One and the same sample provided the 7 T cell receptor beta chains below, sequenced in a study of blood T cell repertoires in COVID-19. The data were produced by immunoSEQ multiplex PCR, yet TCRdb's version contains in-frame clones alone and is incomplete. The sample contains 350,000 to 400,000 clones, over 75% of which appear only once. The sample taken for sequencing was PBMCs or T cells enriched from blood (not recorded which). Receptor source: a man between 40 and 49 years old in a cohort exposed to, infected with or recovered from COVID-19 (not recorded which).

The CDR3 nucleotides read TGTGCCAGCAGTTACGCGACTAGCGGGAGGGTCTACGAGCAGTACTTC. Translation: CASSYATSGRVYEQYF. The V call is TRBV6-2 or TRBV6-3, the J call TRBJ2-7, with 14 bases that match TRBD2. Germline V gene sequence: CDR1 MNHEY, CDR2 SVGEGT. V lost 2 bases to trimming and J lost 3 bases; unmatched junction nucleotides: 3. This CDR3 spans 16 amino acids.

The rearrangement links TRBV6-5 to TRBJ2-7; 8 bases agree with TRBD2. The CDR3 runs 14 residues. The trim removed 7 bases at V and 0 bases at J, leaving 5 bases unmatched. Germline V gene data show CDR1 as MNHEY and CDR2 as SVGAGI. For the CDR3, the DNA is TGTGCCAGCAAACTAGCGGCGAGCTCCTACGAGCAGTACTTC. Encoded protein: CASKLAASSYEQYF.

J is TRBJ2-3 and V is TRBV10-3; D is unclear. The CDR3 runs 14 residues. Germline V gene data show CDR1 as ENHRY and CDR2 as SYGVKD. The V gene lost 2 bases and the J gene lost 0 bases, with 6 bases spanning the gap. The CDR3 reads CAISEHSSTDTQYF. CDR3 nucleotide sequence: TGTGCCATCAGTGAGCACTCTAGCACAGATACGCAGTATTTT.

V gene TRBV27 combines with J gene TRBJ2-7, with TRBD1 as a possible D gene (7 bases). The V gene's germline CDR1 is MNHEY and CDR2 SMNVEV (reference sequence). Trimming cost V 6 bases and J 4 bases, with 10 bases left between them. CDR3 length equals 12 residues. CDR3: CASSQGGYEQYF. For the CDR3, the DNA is TGTGCCAGCAGCCAGGGGGGTTACGAGCAGTACTTC.

The CDR3 spells CASRAGTGGLGYTF. The CDR3 nucleotides read TGTGCCAGCAGGGCCGGGACAGGGGGCCTGGGCTACACCTTC. This chain connects TRBV27 to TRBJ1-2; TRBD1 matches at 12 bases. V shed 6 bases and J 8 bases; nucleotides not matched to a gene: 7. Per the germline V gene, CDR1 is MNHEY and CDR2 is SMNVEV (reference sequence). This CDR3 is built from 14 residues.

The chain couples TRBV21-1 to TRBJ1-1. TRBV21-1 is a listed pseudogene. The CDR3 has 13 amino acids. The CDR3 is CASSSEGPPEAFF. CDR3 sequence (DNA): TGTGCCAGCAGCTCGGAGGGGCCTCCTGAAGCTTTCTTT.

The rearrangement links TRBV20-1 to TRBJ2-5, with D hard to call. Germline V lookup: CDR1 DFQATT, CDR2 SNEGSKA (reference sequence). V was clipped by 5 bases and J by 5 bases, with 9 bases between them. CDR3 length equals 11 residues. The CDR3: CSAEAWETQYF. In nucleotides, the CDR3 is TGCAGTGCTGAGGCCTGGGAGACCCAGTACTTC.